This T cell receptor (beta chain) stems from a study of blood T cell repertoires in COVID-19. For the study at large: COVID-19 samples collected from the United States, Italy and Spain covered acute and convalescent phases. T cells, B-cell-depleted T cells, or PBMCs provided the cDNA or gDNA that served as material.

Original processing methods: It was from reference gene primer amplification that nucleated cell counts were estimated. Sequencing was performed with immunoSEQ multiplex PCR; in TCRdb, only in-frame clones are kept and a portion is missing. V and J calls and clone size are those listed in that table; D and trimming were worked out from the DNA. Here the sample spans 55,000 or so clones, roughly 86% being singletons. Seattle patient enrollment occurred during active infection, with longitudinal follow-up thereafter. Losses at the gene ends were 3 bases for V and 11 bases for J; bases not matched to a gene: 9. The germline CDR1 and CDR2 sequences are SGHDN and FVKESK. This CDR3 has 13 residues.

The chain recombines TRBV14 with TRBJ1-1; 7 nucleotides align to TRBD1. The TCR sequence derives from a man aged 40-49 years with COVID-19, enrolled during active disease. Sample: peripheral blood. The CDR3 region is CASSQDGQVEAFF. As DNA, the CDR3 is TGTGCCAGCAGCCAGGACGGACAGGTTGAGGCTTTCTTT. Complete variable domain (other parts from reference TRBV14 and TRBJ1-1): EAGVTQFPSHSVIEKGQTVTLRCDPISGHDNLYWYRRVMGKEIKFLLHFVKESKQDESGMPNNRFLAERTGGTYSTLKVQPAELEDSGVYFCASSQDGQVEAFFGQGTRLTVV.